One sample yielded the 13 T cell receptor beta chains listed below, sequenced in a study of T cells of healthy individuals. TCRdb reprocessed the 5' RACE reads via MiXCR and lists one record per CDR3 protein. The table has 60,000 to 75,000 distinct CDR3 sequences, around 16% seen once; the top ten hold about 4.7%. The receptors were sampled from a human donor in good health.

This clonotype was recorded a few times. CDR3 DNA: TGTGCCTGGAGCTCGTCCTCCAGGCAGCCCCAGCATTTT. This translates into CAWSSSSRQPQHF. The rearrangement links TRBV30 to TRBJ1-5, with D hard to call. Germline V gene data show CDR1 as GTSNPN and CDR2 as SVGIG (reference sequence). The CDR3 is 13 residues long. Trimming stripped 3 bases from V and 7 bases from J, with 13 bases between.

For the CDR3, the DNA is TGTGCCAGCAGCCGAATGAACAAAGGAAACACCATATATTTT. This codes for CASSRMNKGNTIYF. V and J are TRBV7-2 and TRBJ1-3; D unclear. The CDR3 spans 14 residues. Trimming pared 5 bases from V and 4 bases from J, leaving 12 bases between. Germline V CDR1 and CDR2: SGHTA, FQGNSA.

The CDR3 protein is CASSLVAGNTQYF. The CDR3 DNA follows: TGTGCCAGCAGCTTAGTGGCCGGGAATACGCAGTATTTT. The chain carries TRBV7-7 and TRBJ2-3, with a possible D match to TRBD2 (5 bases). The germline CDR1 and CDR2 sequences are SSHAT and FNYEAQ (reference sequence). The CDR3 is 13 amino acids. The V end was cut by 1 base, the J end by 7 bases, with 9 bases between. The complete variable domain, with remaining parts taken from reference TRBV7-7 and TRBJ2-3, reads GAGVSQSPRYKVTKRGQDVTLRCDPISSHATLYWYQQALGQGPEFLTYFNYEAQPDKSGLPSDRFSAERPEGSISTLTIQRTEQRDSAMYRCASSLVAGNTQYFGPGTRLTVL.

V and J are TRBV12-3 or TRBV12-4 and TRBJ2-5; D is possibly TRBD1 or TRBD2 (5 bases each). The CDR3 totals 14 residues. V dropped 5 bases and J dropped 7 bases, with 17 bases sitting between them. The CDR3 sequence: CASSPQGGAGTQYF. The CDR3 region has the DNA TGTGCCAGCAGTCCTCAGGGCGGCGCGGGGACCCAGTACTTC.

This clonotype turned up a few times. CDR3 loop: CASSGPTGETDSNQPQHF. CDR3 coding DNA: TGTGCCAGCAGTGGGCCGACAGGGGAGACGGATAGCAATCAGCCCCAGCATTTT. The V and J genes are TRBV25-1 and TRBJ1-5, with 8 bases matching TRBD1. V gave up 4 bases and J gave up 0 bases; unmatched junction bases: 11. The CDR3 spans 18 residues. Germline lookup yields CDR1 MGHDK and CDR2 SYGVNS.

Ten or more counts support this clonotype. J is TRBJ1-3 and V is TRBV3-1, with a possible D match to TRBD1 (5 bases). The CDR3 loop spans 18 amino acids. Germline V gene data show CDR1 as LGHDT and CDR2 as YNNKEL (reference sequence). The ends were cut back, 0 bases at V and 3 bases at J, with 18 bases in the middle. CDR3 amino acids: CASSQDPTGSYFGNTIYF. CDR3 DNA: TGTGCCAGCAGCCAAGATCCCACAGGCTCTTATTTTGGAAACACCATATATTTT.

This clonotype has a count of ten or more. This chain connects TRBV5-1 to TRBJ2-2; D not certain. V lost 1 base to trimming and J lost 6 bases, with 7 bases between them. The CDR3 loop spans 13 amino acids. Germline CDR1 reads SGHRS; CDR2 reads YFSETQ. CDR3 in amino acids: CASSLPGSGELFF. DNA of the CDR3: TGCGCCAGCAGCTTGCCAGGCTCCGGGGAGCTGTTTTTT.

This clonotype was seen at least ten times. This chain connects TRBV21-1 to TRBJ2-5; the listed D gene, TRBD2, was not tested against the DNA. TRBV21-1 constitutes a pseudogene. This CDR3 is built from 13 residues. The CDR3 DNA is TGTGCCAGCAGCTTGGCGGGGAAAGAGACCCAGTACTTC. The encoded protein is CASSLAGKETQYF.

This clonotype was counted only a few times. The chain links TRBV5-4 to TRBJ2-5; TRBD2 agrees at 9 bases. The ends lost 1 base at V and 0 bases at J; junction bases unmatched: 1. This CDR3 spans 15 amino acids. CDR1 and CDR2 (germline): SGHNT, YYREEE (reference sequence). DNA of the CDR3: TGTGCCAGCAGCTTGACTAGCGGGTACCAAGAGACCCAGTACTTC. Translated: CASSLTSGYQETQYF.

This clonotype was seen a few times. This CDR3 is CASRERVLRGANVLTF. The CDR3 DNA reads as TGTGCCAGCAGAGAAAGAGTTCTTCGGGGGGCCAACGTCCTGACTTTC. The J gene is TRBJ2-6, the V gene TRBV28; no clear D gene. This CDR3 contains 16 residues. The V and J ends lost 6 bases and 4 bases respectively, with 16 bases between them. CDR1 MDHEN and CDR2 SYDVKM come from the germline V gene. Together with reference TRBV28 and TRBJ2-6, the CDR3 gives the full variable domain: DVKVTQSSRYLVKRTGEKVFLECVQDMDHENMFWYRQDPGLGLRLIYFSYDVKMKEKGDIPEGYSVSREKKERFSLILESASTNQTSMYLCASRERVLRGANVLTFGAGSRLTVL.

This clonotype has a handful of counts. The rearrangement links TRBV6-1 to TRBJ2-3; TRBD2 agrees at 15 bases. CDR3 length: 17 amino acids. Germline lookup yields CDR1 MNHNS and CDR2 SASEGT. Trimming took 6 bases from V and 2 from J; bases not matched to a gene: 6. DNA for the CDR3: TGTGCCAGCAGCGGACTAGCGGGAGGGCCGATCACAGATACGCAGTATTTT. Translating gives CASSGLAGGPITDTQYF.

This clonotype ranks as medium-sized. In nucleotides, the CDR3 is TGTGCCAGCAGCCAGGTCCCCTACCTCGATTACACCTTC. Translating it yields CASSQVPYLDYTF. The rearrangement links TRBV3-1 to TRBJ1-2; D is unclear. Germline V gene sequence: CDR1 LGHDT, CDR2 YNNKEL (reference sequence). V dropped 3 bases and J dropped 11 bases, with 16 bases sitting between them. This CDR3 spans 13 amino acids.

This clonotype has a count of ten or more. The CDR3: CASSLRGMETQYF. DNA for the CDR3: TGTGCCAGCAGTCTCAGGGGGATGGAGACCCAGTACTTC. The J gene is TRBJ2-5, the V gene TRBV12-3 or TRBV12-4; 7 bases map to TRBD1. The V and J ends lost 5 bases and 5 bases, in that order; junction bases with no gene match: 5. There are 13 residues in the CDR3.